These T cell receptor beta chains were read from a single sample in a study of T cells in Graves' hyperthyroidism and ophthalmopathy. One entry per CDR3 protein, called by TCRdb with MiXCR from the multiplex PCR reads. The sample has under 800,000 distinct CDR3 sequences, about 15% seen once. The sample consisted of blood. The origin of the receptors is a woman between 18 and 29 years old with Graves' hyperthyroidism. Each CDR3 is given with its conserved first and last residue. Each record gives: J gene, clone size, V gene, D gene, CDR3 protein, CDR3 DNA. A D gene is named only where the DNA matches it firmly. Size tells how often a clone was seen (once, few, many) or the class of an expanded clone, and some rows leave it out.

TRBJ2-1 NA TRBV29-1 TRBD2 CSASPGGEQFF TGCAGCGCTTCTCCGGGAGGCGAGCAGTTCTTC
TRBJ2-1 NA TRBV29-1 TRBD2 CSVKGLADGYNEQLF TGCAGCGTTAAAGGACTAGCGGACGGGTACAATGAGCAGCTCTTC
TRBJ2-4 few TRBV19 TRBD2 CASKKGGLAYSGNIQYF TGTGCCAGTAAAAAAGGAGGACTAGCGTACTCGGGGAACATTCAGTACTTC
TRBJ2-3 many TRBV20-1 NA CSAIGTATDTQYF TGCAGTGCTATCGGAACCGCCACAGATACGCAGTATTTT
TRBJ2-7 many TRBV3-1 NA CASSQALGLLNEQYF TGTGCCAGCAGCCAAGCCTTGGGACTGCTCAACGAGCAGTACTTC
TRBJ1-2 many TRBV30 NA CAWSRLTAYGYTF TGTGCCTGGAGCAGGCTGACAGCCTATGGCTACACCTTC
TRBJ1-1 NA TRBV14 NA CASSRRIDTEAFF TGTGCCAGCAGCCGTAGAATCGACACTGAAGCTTTCTTT
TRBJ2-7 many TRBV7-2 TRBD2 CASSPRGASGSYREQYF TGTGCCAGCAGCCCTCGGGGGGCTAGCGGGAGTTATCGCGAGCAGTACTTC
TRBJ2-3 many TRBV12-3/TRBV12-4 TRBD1 CASSLYAGTGDDTQYF TGTGCCAGCAGTTTATATGCCGGGACAGGGGATGATACGCAGTATTTT
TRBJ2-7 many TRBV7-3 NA CASSLSGGPGYEQYF TGTGCCAGCAGCTTATCTGGGGGGCCAGGCTACGAGCAGTACTTC
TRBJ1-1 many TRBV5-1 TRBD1 CASSLGTGGSTEAFF TGCGCCAGCAGCTTAGGGACAGGGGGTAGCACTGAAGCTTTCTTT
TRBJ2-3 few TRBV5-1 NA CASSQTPSTDTQYF TGCGCCAGCAGCCAGACCCCGAGCACAGATACGCAGTATTTT
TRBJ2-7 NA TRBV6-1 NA CASSGHQDSAYEQYF TGTGCCAGCAGTGGACACCAGGACAGCGCCTACGAGCAGTACTTC
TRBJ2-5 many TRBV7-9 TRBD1 CASSSAGGPPQETQYF TGTGCCAGCAGCTCAGCAGGGGGCCCCCCACAAGAGACCCAGTACTTC
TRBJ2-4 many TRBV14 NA CASSQGRGGTKNIQYF TGTGCCAGCAGCCAAGGGAGGGGAGGCACCAAAAACATTCAGTACTTC
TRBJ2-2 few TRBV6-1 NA CASTSWGAGTGELFF TGTGCCAGCACCTCCTGGGGGGCGGGCACCGGGGAGCTGTTTTTT
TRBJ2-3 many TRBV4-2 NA CASSQGWSEKSDTQYF TGTGCCAGCAGCCAAGGGTGGAGTGAAAAGTCAGATACGCAGTATTTT
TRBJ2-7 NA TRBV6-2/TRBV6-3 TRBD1 CASTIRQGYEQYF TGTGCCAGCACTATACGACAGGGCTACGAGCAGTACTTC
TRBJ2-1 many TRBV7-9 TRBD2 CASSPSSGRALGEQFF TGTGCCAGCAGCCCATCGAGCGGGAGGGCCCTCGGTGAGCAGTTCTTC
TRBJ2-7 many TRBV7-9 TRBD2 CASSLDGTSTYEQYF TGTGCCAGCAGCTTAGACGGGACTAGCACCTACGAGCAGTACTTC
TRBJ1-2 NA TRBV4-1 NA CASSQEAAAYGYTF TGCGCCAGCAGCCAAGAAGCGGCGGCGTATGGCTACACCTTC
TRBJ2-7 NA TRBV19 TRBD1 CASSIIWGTGGDPGEQYF TGTGCCAGTAGTATAATCTGGGGGACAGGGGGCGATCCGGGCGAGCAGTACTTC
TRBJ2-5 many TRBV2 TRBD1 CASSRPGTVETQYF TGTGCCAGCAGTCGGCCTGGGACAGTAGAGACCCAGTACTTC
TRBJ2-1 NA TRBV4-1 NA CASSHVAGDDNEQFF TGCGCCAGCAGCCACGTGGCAGGGGATGACAATGAGCAGTTCTTC
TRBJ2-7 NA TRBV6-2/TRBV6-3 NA CASSYSSLPGLDYEQYF TGTGCCAGCAGTTACTCGAGTCTACCAGGCCTAGACTACGAGCAGTACTTC
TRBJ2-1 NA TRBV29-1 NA CSAEGANEQFF TGCAGCGCGGAGGGGGCCAATGAGCAGTTCTTC
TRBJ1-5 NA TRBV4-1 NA CASSQGGRYSNQPQHF TGCGCCAGCAGCCAAGGGGGGAGGTATAGCAATCAGCCCCAGCATTTT
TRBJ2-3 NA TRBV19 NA CAGPDGHAQYF TGTGCCGGACCGGACGGTCATGCGCAGTATTTT
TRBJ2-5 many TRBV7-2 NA CASSLRPRRQETQYF TGTGCCAGCAGCTTAAGGCCAAGGCGACAAGAGACCCAGTACTTC
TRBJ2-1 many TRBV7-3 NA CASSLPFAGSNEQFF TGTGCCAGCAGCTTACCCTTTGCTGGCAGCAATGAGCAGTTCTTC
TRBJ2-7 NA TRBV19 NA CASSMGTSLGEQYF TGTGCCAGTAGTATGGGTACCTCTTTGGGCGAGCAGTACTTC
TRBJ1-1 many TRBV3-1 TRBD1 CASSQDDRGAFF TGTGCCAGCAGCCAAGACGACAGGGGAGCTTTCTTT
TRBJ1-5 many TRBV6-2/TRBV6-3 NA CASSYWNQPQHF TGTGCCAGCAGTTACTGGAATCAGCCCCAGCATTTT
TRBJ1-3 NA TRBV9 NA CASSVGPGGSGNTIYF TGTGCCAGCAGCGTAGGCCCCGGGGGCTCTGGAAACACCATATATTTT
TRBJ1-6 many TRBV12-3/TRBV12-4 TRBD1 CASTSTDRKNSPLHF TGTGCCAGCACATCGACGGACAGGAAGAATTCACCCCTCCACTTT
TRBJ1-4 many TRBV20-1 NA CSAPTGSHEKLFF TGCAGTGCCCCTACAGGGAGCCATGAAAAACTGTTTTTT
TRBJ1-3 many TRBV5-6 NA CASSLEIGSQTGNTIYF TGTGCCAGCAGCTTGGAAATCGGGAGCCAAACTGGAAACACCATATATTTT
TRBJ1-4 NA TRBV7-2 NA CASSSGGGANEKLFF TGTGCCAGCTCGTCCGGAGGGGGAGCTAATGAAAAACTGTTTTTT
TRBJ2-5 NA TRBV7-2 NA CASTQGGQETQYF TGTGCCAGCACCCAGGGGGGCCAAGAGACCCAGTACTTC
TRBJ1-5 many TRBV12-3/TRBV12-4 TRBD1 CASSLGTGTGGYSNQPQHF TGTGCCAGCAGTCTGGGTACCGGGACAGGGGGCTATAGCAATCAGCCCCAGCATTTT
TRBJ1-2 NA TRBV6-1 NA CASTRFGEGYGYTF TGTGCCAGCACCCGGTTTGGGGAGGGGTATGGCTACACCTTC
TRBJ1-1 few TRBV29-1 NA CSVGGGTEAFF TGCAGCGTTGGTGGGGGCACTGAAGCTTTCTTT
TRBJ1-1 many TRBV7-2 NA CASSFSVRNTEAFF TGTGCCAGCAGCTTCAGTGTTAGGAACACTGAAGCTTTCTTT
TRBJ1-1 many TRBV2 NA CASSDGWQGSTEAFF TGTGCCAGCAGTGACGGTTGGCAGGGGAGCACTGAAGCTTTCTTT
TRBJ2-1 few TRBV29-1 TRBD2 CSAPPGLAGGRGDEQFF TGCAGCGCCCCCCCAGGGTTAGCGGGAGGGCGTGGGGATGAGCAGTTCTTC
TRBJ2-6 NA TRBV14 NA CASSQAGLSGANVLTF TGTGCCAGCAGCCAAGCGGGCCTCTCTGGGGCCAACGTCCTGACTTTC
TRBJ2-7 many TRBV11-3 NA CASSFRWDGSPYEQYF TGTGCCAGCAGCTTTAGATGGGACGGCTCTCCCTACGAGCAGTACTTC
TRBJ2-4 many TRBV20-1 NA CSARVARELQYF TGCAGTGCTAGAGTAGCCAGGGAACTTCAGTACTTC
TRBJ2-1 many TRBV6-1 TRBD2 CASGLAGDNEQFF TGTGCCAGCGGACTAGCGGGAGACAATGAGCAGTTCTTC
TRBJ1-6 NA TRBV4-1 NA CASSQDFQNSPLHF TGCGCCAGCAGCCAAGATTTCCAGAATTCACCCCTCCACTTT